The table lists the clone carrying this T cell receptor beta chain with a count of one. Single viable CD3+CD4+CD8-CD45RO+ cells were sorted as the memory CD4+ T cells. After thawing, CD4+ T cells were positively selected. Assay: immunoSEQ multiplex PCR; the TCRdb copy retains only in-frame clones and omits some. Among about 57,000 clones listed, under 80% were seen once. This entry comes from a study of memory CD4+ T cells and cytomegalovirus serostatus. Trimming pared 6 bases from V and 8 bases from J, leaving 11 bases between. This CDR3 contains 13 residues. Germline CDR1 and CDR2: MNHEY and SVGAGI. Sequencing was done on a sample of memory CD4+ T cells from blood. The rearrangement uses TRBV6-5 and TRBJ1-6, with TRBD1 as a possible D gene (5 bases). This TCR derives from an adult in good health and CMV-seronegative. CDR3 sequence (DNA): TGTGCCAGCAGGAGGGGTGGCGATTCACCCCTCCACTTT. The encoded protein is CASRRGGDSPLHF.